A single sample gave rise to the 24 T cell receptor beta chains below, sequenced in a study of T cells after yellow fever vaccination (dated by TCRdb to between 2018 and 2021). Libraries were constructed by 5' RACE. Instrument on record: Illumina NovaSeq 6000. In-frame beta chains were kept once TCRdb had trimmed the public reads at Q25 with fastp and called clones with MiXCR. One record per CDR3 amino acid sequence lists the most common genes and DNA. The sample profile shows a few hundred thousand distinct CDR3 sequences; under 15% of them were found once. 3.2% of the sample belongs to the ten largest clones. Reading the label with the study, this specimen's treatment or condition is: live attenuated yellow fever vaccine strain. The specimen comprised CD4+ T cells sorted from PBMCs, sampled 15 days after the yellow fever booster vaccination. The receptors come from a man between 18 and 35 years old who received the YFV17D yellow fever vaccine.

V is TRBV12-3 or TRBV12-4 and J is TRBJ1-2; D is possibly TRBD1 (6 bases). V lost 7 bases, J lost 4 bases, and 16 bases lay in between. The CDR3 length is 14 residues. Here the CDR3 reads CASTRGGRVYGYTF. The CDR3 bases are TGTGCCAGCACCCGAGGGGGGCGCGTCTATGGCTACACCTTC.

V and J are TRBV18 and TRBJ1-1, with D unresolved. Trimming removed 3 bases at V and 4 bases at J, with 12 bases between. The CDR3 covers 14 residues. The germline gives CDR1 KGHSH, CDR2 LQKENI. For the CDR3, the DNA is TGTGCCAGCTCACCGGGTCAGGTCTCCACTGAAGCTTTCTTT. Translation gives CASSPGQVSTEAFF. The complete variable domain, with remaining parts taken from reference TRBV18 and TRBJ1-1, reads NAGVMQNPRHLVRRRGQEARLRCSPMKGHSHVYWYRQLPEEGLKFMVYLQKENIIDESGMPKERFSAEFPKEGPSILRIQQVVRGDSAAYFCASSPGQVSTEAFFGQGTRLTVV.

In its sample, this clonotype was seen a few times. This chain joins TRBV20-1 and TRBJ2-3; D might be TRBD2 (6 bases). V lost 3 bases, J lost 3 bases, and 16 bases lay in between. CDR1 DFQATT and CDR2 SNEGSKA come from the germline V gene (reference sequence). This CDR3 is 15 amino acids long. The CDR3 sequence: CSASPILADTDTQYF. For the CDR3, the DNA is TGCAGTGCTAGTCCCATACTAGCAGATACAGATACGCAGTATTTT.

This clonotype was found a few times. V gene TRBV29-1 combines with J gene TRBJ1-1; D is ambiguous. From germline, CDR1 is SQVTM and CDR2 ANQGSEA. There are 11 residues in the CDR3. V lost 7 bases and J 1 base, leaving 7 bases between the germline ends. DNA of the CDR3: TGCAGCGGATCAGAGAACACTGAAGCTTTCTTT. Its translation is CSGSENTEAFF.

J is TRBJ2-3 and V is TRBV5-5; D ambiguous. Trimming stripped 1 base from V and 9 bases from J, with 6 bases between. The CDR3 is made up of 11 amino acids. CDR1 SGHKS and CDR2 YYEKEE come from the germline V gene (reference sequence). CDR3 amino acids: CASSLSGTQYF. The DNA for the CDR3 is TGTGCCAGCAGCTTGTCGGGCACGCAGTATTTT.

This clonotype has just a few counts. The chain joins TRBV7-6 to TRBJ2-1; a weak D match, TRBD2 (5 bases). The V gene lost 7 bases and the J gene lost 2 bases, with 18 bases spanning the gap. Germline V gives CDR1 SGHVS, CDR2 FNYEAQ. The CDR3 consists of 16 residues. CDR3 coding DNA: TGTGCCAGCAACAAAGGAGCGGACGGTGCCTACAATGAGCAGTTCTTC. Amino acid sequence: CASNKGADGAYNEQFF.

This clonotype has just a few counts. The CDR3 loop reads CSARGPLTSGGAETQYF. The DNA for the CDR3 is TGCAGTGCTAGGGGCCCTTTGACTAGCGGGGGGGCAGAGACCCAGTACTTC. The chain has TRBV20-1 and TRBJ2-5; 14 bases agree with TRBD2. This CDR3 is 17 amino acids long. V was pared by 3 bases and J by 4 bases, with 10 bases of the junction left unmatched. Germline CDR1 DFQATT, CDR2 SNEGSKA (reference sequence).

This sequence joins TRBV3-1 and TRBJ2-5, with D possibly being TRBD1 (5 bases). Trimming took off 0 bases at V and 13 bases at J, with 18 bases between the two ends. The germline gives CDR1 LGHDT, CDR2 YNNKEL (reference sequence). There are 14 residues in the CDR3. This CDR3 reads CASSQEQAAFRTYF. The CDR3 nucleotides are TGTGCCAGCAGCCAAGAACAGGCGGCCTTTCGGACGTACTTC.

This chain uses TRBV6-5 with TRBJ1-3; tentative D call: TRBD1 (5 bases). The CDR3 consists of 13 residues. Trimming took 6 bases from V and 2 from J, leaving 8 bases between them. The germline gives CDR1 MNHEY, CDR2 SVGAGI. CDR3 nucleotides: TGTGCCAGCAGCTACAGGCCTGGAAACACCATATATTTT. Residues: CASSYRPGNTIYF.

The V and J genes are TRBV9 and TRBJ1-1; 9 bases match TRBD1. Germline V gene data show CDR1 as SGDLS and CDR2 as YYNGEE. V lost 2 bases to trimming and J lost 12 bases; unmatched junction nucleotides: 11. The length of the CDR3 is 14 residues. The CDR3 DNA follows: TGTGCCAGCAGCGTGGGGACGACAGGGGGGAAAACTTTCTTT. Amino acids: CASSVGTTGGKTFF.

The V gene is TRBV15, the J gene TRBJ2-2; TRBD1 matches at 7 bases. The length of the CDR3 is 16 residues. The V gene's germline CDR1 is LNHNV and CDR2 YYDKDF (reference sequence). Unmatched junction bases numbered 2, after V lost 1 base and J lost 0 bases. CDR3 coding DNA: TGTGCCACCAGCAGAGGGACAGGAGCGAACACCGGGGAGCTGTTTTTT. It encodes CATSRGTGANTGELFF.

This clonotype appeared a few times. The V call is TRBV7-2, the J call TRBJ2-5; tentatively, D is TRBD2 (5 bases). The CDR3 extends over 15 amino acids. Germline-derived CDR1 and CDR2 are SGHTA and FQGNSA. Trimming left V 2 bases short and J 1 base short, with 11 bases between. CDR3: CASSLMGSSQETQYF. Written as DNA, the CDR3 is TGTGCCAGCAGCTTAATGGGGAGTTCCCAAGAGACCCAGTACTTC.

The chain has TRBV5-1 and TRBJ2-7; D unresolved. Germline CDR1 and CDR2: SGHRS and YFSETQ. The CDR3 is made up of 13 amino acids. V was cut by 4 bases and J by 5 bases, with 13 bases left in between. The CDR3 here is CASSGGRLDEQYV. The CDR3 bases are TGCGCCAGCAGCGGTGGCAGGTTGGACGAGCAGTACGTC.

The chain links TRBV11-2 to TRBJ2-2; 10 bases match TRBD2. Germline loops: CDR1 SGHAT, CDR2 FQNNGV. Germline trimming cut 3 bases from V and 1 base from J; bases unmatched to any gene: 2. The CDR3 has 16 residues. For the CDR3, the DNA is TGTGCCAGCAGCTTGCGACTAGCGGGGAACACCGGGGAGCTGTTTTTT. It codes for CASSLRLAGNTGELFF.

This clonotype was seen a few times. The CDR3 reads CASRRTGTNYGYTF. CDR3 in DNA: TGCGCCAGCAGGCGGACAGGGACAAACTATGGCTACACCTTC. This chain links TRBV4-3 with TRBJ1-2, with TRBD1 matching 8 bases. Germline CDR1 and CDR2: LGHNA and YSLEER. The junction had 5 bases not matched to a gene; V was cut back by 6 bases and J by 2 bases. The CDR3 totals 14 residues.

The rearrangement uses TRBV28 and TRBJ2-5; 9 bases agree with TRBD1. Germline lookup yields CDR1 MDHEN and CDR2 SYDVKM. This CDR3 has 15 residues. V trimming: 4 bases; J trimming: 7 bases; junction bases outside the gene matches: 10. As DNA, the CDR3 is TGTGCCAGCAGTTCCCACGACAGGGGGTTGGGGACCCAGTACTTC. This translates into CASSSHDRGLGTQYF.

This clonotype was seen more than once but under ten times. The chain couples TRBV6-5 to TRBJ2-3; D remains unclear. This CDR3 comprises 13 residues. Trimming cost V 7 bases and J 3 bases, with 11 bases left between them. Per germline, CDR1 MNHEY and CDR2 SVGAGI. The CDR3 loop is CASTSHGTDTQYF. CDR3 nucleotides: TGTGCCAGCACCTCTCACGGTACAGATACGCAGTATTTT.

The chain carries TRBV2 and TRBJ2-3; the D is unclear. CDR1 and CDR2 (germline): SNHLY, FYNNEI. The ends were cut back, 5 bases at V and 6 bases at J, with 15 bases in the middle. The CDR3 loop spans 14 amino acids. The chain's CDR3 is CASSRRPRWDTQYF. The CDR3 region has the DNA TGTGCCAGCAGTCGGAGACCAAGGTGGGATACGCAGTATTTT.

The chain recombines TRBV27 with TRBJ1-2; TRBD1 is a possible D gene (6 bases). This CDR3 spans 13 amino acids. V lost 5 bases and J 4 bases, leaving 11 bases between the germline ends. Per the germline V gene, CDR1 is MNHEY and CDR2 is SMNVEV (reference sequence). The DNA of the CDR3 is TGTGCCAGCAGTGGGGACAAGGCCTATGGCTACACCTTC. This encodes CASSGDKAYGYTF.

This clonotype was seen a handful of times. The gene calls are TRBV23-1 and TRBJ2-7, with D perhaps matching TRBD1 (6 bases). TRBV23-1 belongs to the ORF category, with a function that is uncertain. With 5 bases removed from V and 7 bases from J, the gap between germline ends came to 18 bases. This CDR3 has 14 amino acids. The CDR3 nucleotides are TGCGCCAGCAGTTGCGGTGACAGGTCTATAGAGCAGTACGTC. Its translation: CASSCGDRSIEQYV.

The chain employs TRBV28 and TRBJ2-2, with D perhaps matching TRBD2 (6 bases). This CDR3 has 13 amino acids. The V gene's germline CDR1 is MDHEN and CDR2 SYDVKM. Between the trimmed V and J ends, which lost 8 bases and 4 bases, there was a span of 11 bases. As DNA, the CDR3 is TGTGCCAGCTGGAGGGCTGGCACCGGGGAGCTGTTTTTT. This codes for CASWRAGTGELFF.

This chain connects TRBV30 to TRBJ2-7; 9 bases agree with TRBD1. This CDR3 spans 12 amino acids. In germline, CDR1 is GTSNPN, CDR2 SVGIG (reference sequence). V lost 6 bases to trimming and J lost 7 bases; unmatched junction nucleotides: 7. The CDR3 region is CACQTGGGEQYF. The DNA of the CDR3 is TGTGCCTGCCAGACAGGGGGAGGAGAGCAGTACTTC.

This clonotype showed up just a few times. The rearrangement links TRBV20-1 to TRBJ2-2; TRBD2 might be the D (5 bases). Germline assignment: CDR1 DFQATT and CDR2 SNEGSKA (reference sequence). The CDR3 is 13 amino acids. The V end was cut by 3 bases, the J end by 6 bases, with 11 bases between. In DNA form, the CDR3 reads TGCAGTGCTAGGGACTCGATGGCCGGGGAGCTGTTTTTT. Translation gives CSARDSMAGELFF.

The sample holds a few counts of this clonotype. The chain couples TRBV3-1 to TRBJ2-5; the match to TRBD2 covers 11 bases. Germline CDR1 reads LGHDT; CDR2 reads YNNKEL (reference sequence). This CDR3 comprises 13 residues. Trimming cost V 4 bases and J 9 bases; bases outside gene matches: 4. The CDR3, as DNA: TGTGCCAGCAGCCTAGCGGGGGGGTCGTCCCAGTACTTC. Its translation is CASSLAGGSSQYF.